The rows below give T cell receptor beta chains drawn from one sample of a study of blood T cell repertoires in COVID-19. The repertoire was sequenced with immunoSEQ multiplex PCR; TCRdb's copy has only in-frame clones and lacks some. The profile covers roughly 260,000 clones, with 85% to 90% appearing a single time and around 3.5% taken by the ten largest. Material for sequencing was peripheral blood. The receptor source for this set is a middle-aged woman with acute or convalescent COVID-19. CDR3s include the opening cysteine and the closing phenylalanine or tryptophan. The D gene is left open where the match is weak. The listing skips clone size in some rows; elsewhere it reads once, few, many or a size class.

j_call,d_call,v_call,clone_size,cdr3_aa,cdr3_nt
TRBJ1-3,NA,TRBV30,NA,CAWGRQNSGNTIYF,TGTGCCTGGGGCAGACAGAACTCTGGAAACACCATATATTTT
TRBJ1-2,TRBD1,TRBV5-1,NA,CASSLLGRGLDYGYTF,TGCGCCAGCAGCTTATTAGGCAGGGGGCTTGACTATGGCTACACCTTC
TRBJ1-2,NA,TRBV29-1,NA,CSVDPQRQVYGYTF,TGCAGCGTTGACCCCCAGAGACAAGTCTATGGCTACACCTTC
TRBJ1-2,TRBD1,TRBV6-4,NA,CASRLNRGLGGYTF,TGTGCCAGCAGGCTCAACAGGGGCCTCGGCGGCTACACCTTC
TRBJ1-4,TRBD1,TRBV30,NA,CAWQGADNEKLFF,TGTGCCTGGCAGGGGGCGGATAATGAAAAACTGTTTTTT
TRBJ2-5,NA,TRBV4-1,NA,CASSRQNQETQYF,TGCGCCAGCAGCCGACAGAACCAAGAGACCCAGTACTTC
TRBJ1-2,NA,TRBV12-3/TRBV12-4,NA,CASRRPTGGYTF,TGTGCCAGCAGGCGCCCTACAGGGGGCTACACCTTC
TRBJ1-2,NA,TRBV6-1,NA,CASSEIGVTYGYTF,TGTGCCAGCAGTGAAATCGGGGTAACGTATGGCTACACCTTC
TRBJ1-2,NA,TRBV19,NA,CASSRQTHSYGYTF,TGTGCCAGTAGTCGGCAGACCCACAGCTATGGCTACACCTTC
TRBJ1-5,NA,TRBV10-3,NA,CAISESTTAGGNQPQHF,TGTGCCATCAGTGAGTCGACGACGGCAGGCGGCAATCAGCCCCAGCATTTT
TRBJ1-1,NA,TRBV7-9,NA,CASSLVQMMNTEAFF,TGTGCCAGCAGCTTAGTTCAGATGATGAACACTGAAGCTTTCTTT
TRBJ1-6,NA,TRBV19,few,CASGRGQLNSPLHF,TGTGCCAGCGGCCGTGGACAGCTTAATTCACCCCTCCACTTT
TRBJ1-5,NA,TRBV19,NA,CASMRGRDNQPQHF,TGTGCCAGTATGCGCGGGAGGGACAATCAGCCCCAGCATTTT
TRBJ2-1,TRBD1,TRBV27,NA,CASSHGTGSYNEQFF,TGTGCCAGCAGCCACGGGACAGGATCCTACAATGAGCAGTTCTTC
TRBJ2-2,TRBD2,TRBV19,NA,CASKKGLAGGRNTGELFF,TGTGCCAGTAAGAAAGGGCTAGCGGGGGGCCGAAACACCGGGGAGCTGTTTTTT
TRBJ2-2,NA,TRBV18,once,CASSPVGAGTGELFF,TGTGCCAGCTCACCGGTGGGGGCCGGCACCGGGGAGCTGTTTTTT
TRBJ1-2,NA,TRBV12-3/TRBV12-4,NA,CASSGSNYGYTF,TGTGCCAGCAGTGGGAGTAACTATGGCTACACCTTC
TRBJ1-2,NA,TRBV3-1/TRBV3-2,NA,CASSPWTALGGYTF,TGTGCCAGCAGCCCCTGGACAGCCCTTGGTGGCTACACCTTC
TRBJ1-2,NA,TRBV29-1,NA,CSVTGTYGYTF,TGCAGCGTAACAGGGACCTATGGCTACACCTTC
TRBJ2-3,NA,TRBV10-1,NA,CASSESAGYTDTQYF,TGCGCCAGCAGTGAGTCGGCGGGGTACACAGATACGCAGTATTTT
TRBJ1-2,TRBD1,TRBV19,once,CASSTRTGGTSGYTF,TGTGCCAGTAGTACACGGACAGGGGGCACCTCTGGCTACACCTTC
TRBJ2-5,NA,TRBV6-5,NA,CASSRQIQETQYF,TGTGCCAGCAGTCGACAGATCCAAGAGACCCAGTACTTC
TRBJ1-3,TRBD1,TRBV5-6,NA,CASSRDRSGSGNTIYF,TGTGCCAGCAGTCGGGACAGGTCCGGCTCTGGAAACACCATATATTTT
TRBJ1-1,NA,TRBV3-1/TRBV3-2,NA,CASSLQGGDTEAFF,TGTGCCAGCAGCCTCCAGGGAGGGGACACTGAAGCTTTCTTT
TRBJ1-2,NA,TRBV6-4,NA,CASSDTAAGRGGYTF,TGTGCCAGCAGTGACACCGCTGCGGGGAGAGGTGGCTACACCTTC
TRBJ1-2,TRBD1,TRBV18,NA,CASSPPKGQGAGYGYTF,TGTGCCAGCTCACCACCGAAGGGACAGGGGGCAGGTTATGGCTACACCTTC
TRBJ1-5,TRBD1,TRBV18,once,CASSPIQGSNQPQHF,TGTGCCAGCTCACCAATACAGGGGAGTAATCAGCCCCAGCATTTT
TRBJ2-3,TRBD1,TRBV5-4,NA,CASSLRTGWTDTQYF,TGTGCCAGCAGCCTTCGGACAGGGTGGACAGATACGCAGTATTTT
TRBJ2-2,NA,TRBV9,NA,CASSVGPNTGELFF,TGTGCCAGCAGCGTAGGGCCGAACACCGGGGAGCTGTTTTTT
TRBJ2-1,NA,TRBV5-1,once,CASSLGQPYNEQFF,TGCGCCAGCAGCTTGGGACAGCCCTACAATGAGCAGTTCTTC
TRBJ1-6,TRBD1,TRBV5-4,NA,CASSLQGGNSPLHF,TGTGCCAGCAGCTTACAGGGGGGGAATTCACCCCTCCACTTT
TRBJ1-1,NA,TRBV14,NA,CASSQGVVGAIF,TGTGCCAGCAGCCAAGGGGTCGTAGGAGCGATCTTT
TRBJ1-5,TRBD1,TRBV7-9,NA,CASSLGGTGGFNQPQHF,TGTGCCAGCAGCTTAGGAGGGACAGGGGGATTCAATCAGCCCCAGCATTTT
TRBJ1-2,TRBD1,TRBV4-2,NA,CASSQDPGQGAGGYTF,TGTGCCAGCAGCCAAGATCCCGGACAGGGGGCGGGGGGCTACACCTTC
TRBJ1-1,TRBD1,TRBV7-9,NA,CASSVGQGARTEAFF,TGTGCCAGCAGTGTGGGACAGGGGGCTAGGACTGAAGCTTTCTTT
TRBJ1-2,NA,TRBV19,NA,CATRFSNYGYTF,TGTGCCACCAGGTTCTCTAACTATGGCTACACCTTC